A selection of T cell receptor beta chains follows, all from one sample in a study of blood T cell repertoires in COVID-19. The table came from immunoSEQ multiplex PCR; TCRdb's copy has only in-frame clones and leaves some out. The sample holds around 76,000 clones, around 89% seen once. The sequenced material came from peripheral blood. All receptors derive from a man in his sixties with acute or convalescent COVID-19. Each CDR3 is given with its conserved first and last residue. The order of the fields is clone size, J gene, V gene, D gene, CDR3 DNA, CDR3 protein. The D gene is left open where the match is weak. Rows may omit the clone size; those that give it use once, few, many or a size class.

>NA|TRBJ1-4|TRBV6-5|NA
TGTGCCAGTACCCAAACAGTAAGGGGTGAAAAACTGTTTTTT
CASTQTVRGEKLFF
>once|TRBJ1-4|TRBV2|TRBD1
TGTGCCAGCAGGGACAGGGGGCGACTAGCTAATGAAAAACTGTTTTTT
CASRDRGRLANEKLFF
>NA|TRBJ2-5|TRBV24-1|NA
TGTGCCACCGCCAACCGGGGGACCCAGTACTTC
CATANRGTQYF
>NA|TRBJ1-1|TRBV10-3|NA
TGTGCCATCAGGAACAGGGAGTTGGCTTTCTTT
CAIRNRELAFF
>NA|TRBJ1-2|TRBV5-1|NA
TGCGCCAGCAGCTCCAATCAGGGAAACTATGGCTACACCTTC
CASSSNQGNYGYTF
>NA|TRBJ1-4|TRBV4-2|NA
TGTGCCAGCAGCCAAGTCCAGGGCCCCGGCGAACTGTTTTTT
CASSQVQGPGELFF
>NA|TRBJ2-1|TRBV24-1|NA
TGTGCCACCAGTGATGTAGGGGCCTACAATGAGCAGTTCTTC
CATSDVGAYNEQFF
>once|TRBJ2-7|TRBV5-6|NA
TGTGCCAGCTGCTATGGGAGAAGGGACGAGCAGTACTTC
CASCYGRRDEQYF
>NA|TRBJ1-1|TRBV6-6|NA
TGTGCCAGCAGTTACGGAAACTCGGGGAACACTGAAGCTTTCTTT
CASSYGNSGNTEAFF
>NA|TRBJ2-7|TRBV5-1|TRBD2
TGCGCCAGCAGCTTAGCGGGAGATGGCTACGAGCAGTACTTC
CASSLAGDGYEQYF
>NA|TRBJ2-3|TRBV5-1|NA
TGCGCCAGCAGCTTGGTCTCGGAGAGCACAGATACGCAGTATTTT
CASSLVSESTDTQYF
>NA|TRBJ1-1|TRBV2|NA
TGTGCCAGCATGAGGGTTATGAACACTGAAGCTTTCTTT
CASMRVMNTEAFF
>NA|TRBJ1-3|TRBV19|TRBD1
TGTGCCAGTAGGACAGGGAAGGAAGCTGGAAACACCATATATTTT
CASRTGKEAGNTIYF
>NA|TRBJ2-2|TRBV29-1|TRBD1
TGCAGCGTTGAAGCTGAGGGGGCGACGAACACCGGGGAGCTGTTTTTT
CSVEAEGATNTGELFF
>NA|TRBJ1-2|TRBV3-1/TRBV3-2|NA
TGTGCCAGCAGCCAAGAAGTGGTTCGGGGCTACACCTTC
CASSQEVVRGYTF
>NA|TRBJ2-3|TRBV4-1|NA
TGCGCCAGCAGCCAAGAAGGGACAAACACAGATACGCAGTATTTT
CASSQEGTNTDTQYF
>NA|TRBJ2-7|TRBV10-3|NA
TGTGCCATCAAAGGAGGTCCCTACGAGCAGTACTTC
CAIKGGPYEQYF
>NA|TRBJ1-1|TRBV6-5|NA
TGTGCCAGCAGCGGGGTGTGGACTGAAGCTTTCTTT
CASSGVWTEAFF
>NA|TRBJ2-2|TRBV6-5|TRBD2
TGTGCCAGCAGCCCAACTAGCGTGAACACCGGGGAGCTGTTTTTT
CASSPTSVNTGELFF
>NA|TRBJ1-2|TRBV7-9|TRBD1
TGTGCCAGCAGTTCTGACCGGGACAGGGGGCGAGATGGCTACACCTTC
CASSSDRDRGRDGYTF
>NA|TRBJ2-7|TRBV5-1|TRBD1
TGCGCCAGCTACACCGGGACAGGGGTACACGAGCAGTACTTC
CASYTGTGVHEQYF
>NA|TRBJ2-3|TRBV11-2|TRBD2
TGTGCCAGCAGTCTTAGAAGAGGTACTAGCGGGCCCACAGATACGCAGTATTTT
CASSLRRGTSGPTDTQYF
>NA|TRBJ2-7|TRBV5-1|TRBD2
TGCGCCAGCAGCTTGCCGGGGAGGGCCTACGAGCAGTACTTC
CASSLPGRAYEQYF
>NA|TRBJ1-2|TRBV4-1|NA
TGCGCCAGCAGCCAAGATGCTACAGCCTATGGCTACACCTTC
CASSQDATAYGYTF
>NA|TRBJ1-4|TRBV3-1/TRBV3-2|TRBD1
TGTGCCAGCAGCCAACGGACAGGTGGGGGGGAAAAACTGTTTTTT
CASSQRTGGGEKLFF
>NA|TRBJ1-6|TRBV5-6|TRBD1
TGTGCCAGCAGCTCATCTATGGGACAGATTTTACCCCTCCACTTT
CASSSSMGQILPLHF
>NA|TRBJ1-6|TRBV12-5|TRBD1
TGTGCTAGTGGTTTGGTACGGCAGGGGGCGTACGATAATTCACCCCTCCACTTT
CASGLVRQGAYDNSPLHF
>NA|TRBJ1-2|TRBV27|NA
TGTGCCAGCAGTTTATCGGGAGGGTACTATGGCTACACCTTC
CASSLSGGYYGYTF
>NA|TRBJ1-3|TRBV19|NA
TGTGCCAGTAGTACGGTGAGGATAGGATCTGGAAACACCATATATTTT
CASSTVRIGSGNTIYF
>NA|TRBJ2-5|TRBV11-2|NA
TGTGCCAGCAGCTTAGGAGTCTTGGAGACCCAGTACTTC
CASSLGVLETQYF
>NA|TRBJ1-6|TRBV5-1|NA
TGCGCCAGCAGCTTGGTTCCAGGGGCGGATTCACCCCTCCACTTT
CASSLVPGADSPLHF
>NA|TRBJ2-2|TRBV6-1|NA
TGTGCCAGCAGTGAATTTGGTATACCAGGCACCGGGGAGCTGTTTTTT
CASSEFGIPGTGELFF
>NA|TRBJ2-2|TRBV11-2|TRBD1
TGTGCCAGCAGCTTCGGACAGGCCCTGGGTGGGACCGGGGAGCTGTTTTTT
CASSFGQALGGTGELFF
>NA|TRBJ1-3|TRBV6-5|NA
TGTGCCAGCAGGGTCGGGGGGAATGGAAACACCATATATTTT
CASRVGGNGNTIYF
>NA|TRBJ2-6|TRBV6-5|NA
TGTGCCAGCATCCCCACAGGGCGCGGGGCCAACGTCCTGACTTTC
CASIPTGRGANVLTF
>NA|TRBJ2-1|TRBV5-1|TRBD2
TGCGCCAGCAGCTTGGCATCTAGCGGGAGGGCTATGGATGAGCAGTTCTTC
CASSLASSGRAMDEQFF
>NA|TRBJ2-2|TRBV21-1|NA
TGTGCCAGCGGCGGGACAGGGTGCACCGGGGAGCTGTTTTTT
CASGGTGCTGELFF